This entry lists 4 T cell receptor beta chains sequenced from one sample in a study of T-cell reconstitution after alpha-beta-depleted transplantation in children. Unique molecular identifiers featured in how the TCRbeta library was prepared. TCRdb analysed the PCR reads with MiXCR anew, one entry per CDR3 protein. This repertoire shows about a million distinct CDR3 sequences, about 26% found once; its top ten account for about 28%. The sample consisted of PBMCs, mostly from graft donor cells, taken 360 days after TCRalphabeta/CD19-depleted stem cell transplant. Every receptor here comes from a boy in the first two years of life who had a stem cell transplant for SCID, so the T cells may come from the graft donor.

V gene TRBV12-3 or TRBV12-4 combines with J gene TRBJ2-1, with D uncertain. The CDR3 consists of 14 residues. V gave up 5 bases and J gave up 6 bases, with 14 bases separating them. The CDR3 bases are TGTGCCAGCAGTCCTCGGCCGACGGGCAATGAGCAGTTCTTC. Its protein product is CASSPRPTGNEQFF.

This rearrangement joins TRBV18 to TRBJ1-6; 10 bases line up with TRBD1. The CDR3 has 14 amino acids. The V gene's germline CDR1 is KGHSH and CDR2 LQKENI. After removal of 0 bases from V and 14 bases from J, the junction contained 4 bases not matched to a gene. The CDR3 DNA sequence: TGTGCCAGCTCACCACCGGGGACAGGGGTATCCCTCCACTTT. Its translation is CASSPPGTGVSLHF. The whole variable domain, remainder taken from reference TRBV18 and TRBJ1-6, is NAGVMQNPRHLVRRRGQEARLRCSPMKGHSHVYWYRQLPEEGLKFMVYLQKENIIDESGMPKERFSAEFPKEGPSILRIQQVVRGDSAAYFCASSPPGTGVSLHFGNGTRLTVT.

The rearrangement uses TRBV4-1 and TRBJ2-4, with TRBD2 matching over 7 bases. This CDR3 is 19 amino acids long. The germline V gene encodes CDR1 MGHRA and CDR2 YSYEKL. Trimming cost V 1 base and J 1 base; bases outside gene matches: 13. The CDR3 DNA reads TGCGCCAGCAGCCAAGGAGTGGGAGGGGCAGGCTGGGCCAAAAACATTCAGTACTTC. Translated, it gives CASSQGVGGAGWAKNIQYF.

This clonotype was recorded only once. This rearrangement joins TRBV20-1 to TRBJ2-2; weak D call: TRBD2 (7 bases). The CDR3 extends over 15 amino acids. The V gene lost 2 bases and the J gene lost 6 bases, with 16 bases spanning the gap. Germline V gene sequence: CDR1 DFQATT, CDR2 SNEGSKA (reference sequence). DNA for the CDR3: TGCAGTGCTAGACGTTGGGGGGGCAAGTCCGGGGAGCTGTTTTTT. It codes for CSARRWGGKSGELFF.